Shown below are 15 T cell receptor beta chains from a single sample sequenced in a study of T-cell reconstitution after alpha-beta-depleted transplantation in children. Preparation of the TCRbeta library used unique molecular identifiers. From the PCR reads, TCRdb called clonotypes with MiXCR, one entry per CDR3 protein. Altogether around 200,000 distinct CDR3 sequences are present, around 9.5% being singletons, with the ten largest covering about 6.2%. The specimen comprised PBMCs from the stem cell graft donor, sampled from the stem cell graft. The receptors here all came from a human donor who donated a stem cell graft to a child with acute lymphoblastic leukemia.

This clonotype was detected only a few times. This chain links TRBV20-1 with TRBJ2-5, with D possibly being TRBD1 or TRBD2 (5 bases each). Germline loops: CDR1 DFQATT, CDR2 SNEGSKA (reference sequence). This CDR3 is built from 15 residues. V lost 6 bases and J 1 base, leaving 18 bases between the germline ends. The CDR3 sequence: CSATPNRGTQETQYF. CDR3 DNA: TGCAGTGCCACCCCGAACCGGGGCACCCAAGAGACCCAGTACTTC.

The chain uses TRBV7-9 and TRBJ1-4; D might be TRBD1 (5 bases). The V end was cut by 0 bases, the J end by 7 bases, with 9 bases between. The germline V gene has CDR1 SEHNR and CDR2 FQNEAQ (reference sequence). The CDR3 loop spans 14 amino acids. The CDR3 DNA sequence: TGTGCCAGCAGCTTAGCGACGACAGTTGAAAAACTGTTTTTT. Amino acid sequence: CASSLATTVEKLFF.

This clonotype occurred once. The rearrangement links TRBV18 to TRBJ1-1; tentative D call: TRBD1 (6 bases). Trimming shortened V by 3 bases and J by 6 bases, and 11 bases separated the two germline ends. Germline CDR1 reads KGHSH; CDR2 reads LQKENI. There are 13 residues in the CDR3. The CDR3 sequence is CASSPDRSAEAFF. CDR3 coding DNA: TGTGCCAGCTCACCGGACAGAAGCGCTGAAGCTTTCTTT.

The rearrangement links TRBV4-2 to TRBJ2-3; 8 bases line up with TRBD2. The germline V gene encodes CDR1 LGHNA and CDR2 YNFKEQ. The CDR3 loop spans 16 amino acids. J gave up 3 bases and V 2 bases, and 7 bases lay outside the gene matches. Here the CDR3 reads CASSQIGGGQTDTQYF. Written as DNA, the CDR3 is TGTGCCAGCAGCCAAATCGGGGGGGGGCAGACAGATACGCAGTATTTT.

This chain connects TRBV4-2 to TRBJ1-2, with D perhaps TRBD1 (5 bases). Germline assignment: CDR1 LGHNA and CDR2 YNFKEQ. The CDR3 is 15 amino acids. Trimming took 1 base from V and 3 from J, leaving 12 bases between them. The CDR3 nucleotides are TGTGCCAGCAGCCAAGCCCCGGGGGGGGACTATGGCTACACCTTC. This encodes CASSQAPGGDYGYTF.

The table lists this clonotype with a few counts. The chain links TRBV6-2 or TRBV6-3 to TRBJ1-5, with 8 bases matching TRBD1. Losses at the gene ends were 2 bases for V and 0 bases for J; bases not matched to a gene: 9. Germline-derived CDR1 and CDR2 are MNHEY and SVGEGT. The CDR3 runs 18 residues. CDR3 amino acids: CASSYRDRLLRSNQPQHF. Written as DNA, the CDR3 is TGTGCCAGCAGTTACCGGGACAGGTTACTCCGTAGCAATCAGCCCCAGCATTTT.

V and J are TRBV27 and TRBJ1-2; 8 bases map to TRBD1. The CDR3 has 17 residues. The trim removed 7 bases at V and 0 bases at J, leaving 13 bases unmatched. Germline loops: CDR1 MNHEY, CDR2 SMNVEV (reference sequence). CDR3 sequence: CASTLTGGTGSNYGYTF. CDR3 coding DNA: TGTGCCAGCACCCTAACAGGGGGAACCGGCTCTAACTATGGCTACACCTTC.

This clonotype has ten or more counts. The gene calls are TRBV27 and TRBJ2-2; TRBD1 aligns across 7 bases. Germline-derived CDR1 and CDR2 are MNHEY and SMNVEV (reference sequence). The CDR3 loop spans 14 amino acids. The V gene end was trimmed by 3 bases and the J gene end by 4 bases; junction bases not matched to a gene: 2. CDR3 sequence reads: CASSLSGGTGELFF. The CDR3 bases are TGTGCCAGCAGTTTGTCAGGGGGCACCGGGGAGCTGTTTTTT.

This clonotype was counted only a few times. The chain couples TRBV27 to TRBJ2-3, with no clear D. The germline CDR1 and CDR2 sequences are MNHEY and SMNVEV (reference sequence). V was pared by 3 bases and J by 0 bases, with 16 bases between. The CDR3 covers 17 residues. The CDR3 DNA follows: TGTGCCAGCAGTTTTGACCCGACGAGGACCAGCACAGATACGCAGTATTTT. Translated, it gives CASSFDPTRTSTDTQYF.

This clonotype came up many times. This chain links TRBV30 with TRBJ1-2; 7 bases fit TRBD1. The CDR3 loop spans 13 amino acids. CDR1 and CDR2 from the germline V gene are GTSNPN and SVGIG (reference sequence). The junction had 2 bases not matched to a gene; V was cut back by 4 bases and J by 0 bases. The DNA of the CDR3 is TGTGCCTGGACAGGGGGGACTAACTATGGCTACACCTTC. Protein: CAWTGGTNYGYTF.

The J gene is TRBJ1-1, the V gene TRBV11-2; D uncertain. Germline V lookup: CDR1 SGHAT, CDR2 FQNNGV. Trimming cost V 2 bases and J 3 bases, with 10 bases left between them. The CDR3 covers 14 residues. The CDR3 nucleotides read TGTGCCAGCAGCTTACGCCAATGGGACACTGAAGCTTTCTTT. It codes for CASSLRQWDTEAFF.

At least ten counts were recorded for this clonotype. The chain is built from TRBV4-2 and TRBJ2-7; TRBD2 aligns across 10 bases. The junction had 13 bases not matched to a gene; V was cut back by 0 bases and J by 2 bases. Germline values: CDR1 LGHNA, CDR2 YNFKEQ. The CDR3 runs to 19 residues. This CDR3 reads CASSQDRLSSGGWTYEQYF. CDR3 bases: TGTGCCAGCAGCCAAGATAGGTTGTCTAGCGGGGGATGGACCTACGAGCAGTACTTC.

This clonotype was seen ten or more times. The V call is TRBV5-1, the J call TRBJ1-6, with 11 bases identical to TRBD1. There are 15 residues in the CDR3. Germline CDR1 and CDR2: SGHRS and YFSETQ. Trimming cost V 4 bases and J 8 bases; bases outside gene matches: 5. CDR3 region: CASSTRTGGDSPLHF. DNA of the CDR3: TGCGCCAGCAGCACCCGGACAGGGGGCGATTCACCCCTCCACTTT.

This clonotype was counted a few times. CDR3 bases: TGTGCCAGCAGTGGAAAGCCGACCCCCGGAGGAGCCAAAAACATTCAGTACTTC. The encoded protein is CASSGKPTPGGAKNIQYF. This chain links TRBV25-1 with TRBJ2-4; possibly TRBD2 for D (5 bases). The germline gives CDR1 MGHDK, CDR2 SYGVNS. The CDR3 loop spans 18 amino acids. V was pared by 4 bases and J by 0 bases, with 19 bases between.

The J gene is TRBJ2-5, the V gene TRBV4-1, with TRBD2 matching 9 bases. Germline CDR1 is MGHRA and CDR2 is YSYEKL. The CDR3 contains 16 residues. J lost 5 bases, V lost 1 base, and 8 bases had no gene match. Written as DNA, the CDR3 is TGCGCCAGCAGCCAAGGGCGGGGGGGCTTTGGGGAGACCCAGTACTTC. Its protein is CASSQGRGGFGETQYF.